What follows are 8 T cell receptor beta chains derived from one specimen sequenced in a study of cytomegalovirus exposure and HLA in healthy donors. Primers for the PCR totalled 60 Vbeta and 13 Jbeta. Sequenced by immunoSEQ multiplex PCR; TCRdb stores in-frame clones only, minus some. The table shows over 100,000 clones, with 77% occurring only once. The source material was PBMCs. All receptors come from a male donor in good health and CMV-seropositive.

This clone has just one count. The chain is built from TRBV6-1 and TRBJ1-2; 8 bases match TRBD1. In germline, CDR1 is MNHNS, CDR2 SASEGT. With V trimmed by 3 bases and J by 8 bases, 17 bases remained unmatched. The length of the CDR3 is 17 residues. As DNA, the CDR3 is TGTGCCAGCAGTGAGGGGACAGGCGGTACCCCCCGGGAGGGCTACACCTTC. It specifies CASSEGTGGTPREGYTF.

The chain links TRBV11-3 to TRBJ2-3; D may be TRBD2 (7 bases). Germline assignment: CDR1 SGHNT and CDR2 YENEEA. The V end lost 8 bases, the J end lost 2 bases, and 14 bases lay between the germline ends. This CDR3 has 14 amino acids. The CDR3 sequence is CASSGGGDTDTQYF. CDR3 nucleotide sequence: TGTGCCAGCTCCGGAGGGGGGGACACAGATACGCAGTATTTT.

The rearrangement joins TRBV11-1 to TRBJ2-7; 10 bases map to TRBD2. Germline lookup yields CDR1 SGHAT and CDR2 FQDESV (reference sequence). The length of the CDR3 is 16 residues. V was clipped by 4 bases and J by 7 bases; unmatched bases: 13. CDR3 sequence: CASSYGQLAGRQEQYF. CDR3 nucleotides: TGTGCCAGCAGCTACGGCCAACTAGCGGGAAGGCAGGAGCAGTACTTC.

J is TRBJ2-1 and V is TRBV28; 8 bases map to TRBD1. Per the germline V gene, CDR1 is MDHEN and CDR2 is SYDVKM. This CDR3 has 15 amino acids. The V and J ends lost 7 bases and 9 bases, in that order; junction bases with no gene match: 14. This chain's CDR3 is CASTKIGQGITEQFF. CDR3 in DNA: TGTGCCAGCACCAAGATCGGACAGGGCATAACTGAGCAGTTCTTC.

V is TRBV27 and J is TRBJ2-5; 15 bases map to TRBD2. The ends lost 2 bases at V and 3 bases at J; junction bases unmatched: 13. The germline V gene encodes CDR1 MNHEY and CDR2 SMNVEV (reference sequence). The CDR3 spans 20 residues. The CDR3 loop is CASSLAPPGLAGGGEETQYF. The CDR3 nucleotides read TGTGCCAGCAGTTTAGCCCCCCCGGGACTAGCGGGGGGTGGGGAAGAGACCCAGTACTTC.

CDR3 in DNA: TGTGCCAGCAGTGAAGGGACAGGAAGAGGGTCAGATACGCAGTATTTT. Its translation: CASSEGTGRGSDTQYF. This chain connects TRBV6-4 to TRBJ2-3, with 8 bases matching TRBD1. V lost 3 bases and J lost 4; bases outside the gene matches: 9. Germline CDR1 MRHNA, CDR2 SNTAGT. The CDR3 spans 16 residues.

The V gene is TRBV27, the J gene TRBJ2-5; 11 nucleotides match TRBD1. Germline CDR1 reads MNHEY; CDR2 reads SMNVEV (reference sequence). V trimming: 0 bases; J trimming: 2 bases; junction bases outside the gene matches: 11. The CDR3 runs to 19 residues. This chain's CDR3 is CASSLSPLRDRGNQETQYF. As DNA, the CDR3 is TGTGCCAGCAGTTTATCCCCCCTCCGGGACAGGGGGAATCAAGAGACCCAGTACTTC.

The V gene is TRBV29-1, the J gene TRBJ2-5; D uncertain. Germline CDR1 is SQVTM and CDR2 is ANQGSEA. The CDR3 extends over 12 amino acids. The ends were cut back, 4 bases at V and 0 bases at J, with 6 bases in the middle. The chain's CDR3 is CSVVPDQETQYF. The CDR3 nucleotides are TGCAGCGTTGTCCCAGACCAAGAGACCCAGTACTTC.